This entry is about one T cell receptor (beta chain). The antigen remains unidentified. The data derive from a study of glioma-infiltrating T cells. Using RNA template, CDR3s of TCR alpha and beta were amplified with iRepertoire arm-PCR. TCRdb called the multiplex PCR reads again in MiXCR, with one record for every CDR3 protein. Of over 130,000 distinct CDR3 sequences listed, about two fifths are singletons. Whole-study findings and limits: Gliomas, especially low-grade, showed above-expected tissue-blood divergence; non-neoplastic patients showed below.

Germline V gene data show CDR1 as MNHNS and CDR2 as SASEGT. Trimming shortened V by 6 bases and J by 7 bases, and 19 bases separated the two germline ends. The CDR3 extends over 16 amino acids. Sequencing was carried out using glioma tissue, nonneoplastic brain tissue, or PBMCs (not recorded which). The sequence came from a human donor with low-grade glioma or glioblastoma, undergoing nonglioma brain surgery, or in good health (not recorded which). The V gene is TRBV6-1, the J gene TRBJ1-6; the D gene is possibly TRBD1 (5 bases). In DNA form, the CDR3 reads TGTGCCAGCAGCCTGGGGATCGGGGGACCCAATTCACCCCTCCACTTT. It yields the protein CASSLGIGGPNSPLHF.